Listed here are 31 T cell receptor beta chains from one sample, sequenced in a study of CD8+CD57+ T cells in acquired aplastic anemia. Investigators profiled TCR beta VDJ and CDR3 from genomic DNA template. TCRdb called the reads again in MiXCR, with one record for every CDR3 protein. The sample has about 160,000 distinct CDR3 sequences; 35% to 55% are singletons. The sample taken for sequencing was sorted CD4+, CD8+, or CD8+CD57+ T cells (not recorded which) from PBMCs. These receptors all stem from a human donor in good health.

The rearrangement links TRBV19 to TRBJ2-3; D may match TRBD1 or TRBD2 (5 bases each). The V end lost 10 bases, the J end lost 2 bases, and 16 bases lay between the germline ends. Germline V gene sequence: CDR1 LNHDA, CDR2 SQIVND (reference sequence). The CDR3 runs 14 residues. This chain's CDR3 is CATSGRRDTDTQYF. Written as DNA, the CDR3 is TGTGCCACCTCAGGGCGCCGGGACACAGATACGCAGTATTTT.

The chain recombines TRBV5-1 with TRBJ1-3; D ambiguous. V dropped 4 bases and J dropped 8 bases, with 16 bases sitting between them. CDR1 and CDR2 (germline): SGHRS, YFSETQ. This CDR3 region has 14 residues. The CDR3 region is CASSRAGVKDTIYF. The CDR3 coding sequence is TGCGCCAGCAGCCGCGCCGGGGTAAAGGACACCATATATTTT.

The rearrangement uses TRBV5-8 and TRBJ1-6; TRBD1 agrees at 11 bases. The germline V gene encodes CDR1 SGHTS and CDR2 YDEGEE. After removal of 4 bases from V and 6 bases from J, the junction contained 3 bases not matched to a gene. The CDR3 is made up of 15 amino acids. In nucleotides, the CDR3 is TGTGCCAGCAGCCCTGGGACAGGGGGTAATTCACCCCTCCACTTT. Its protein product is CASSPGTGGNSPLHF. Filled out from reference TRBV5-8 and TRBJ1-6, the complete variable domain reads EAGVTQSPTHLIKTRGQQATLRCSPISGHTSVYWYQQALGLGLQFLLWYDEGEERNRGNFPPRFSGRQFPNYSSELNVNALELEDSALYLCASSPGTGGNSPLHFGNGTRLTVT.

The CDR3 sequence: CASSLELPGETQYF. The CDR3 nucleotides read TGTGCCAGCAGCTTGGAACTGCCCGGGGAGACCCAGTACTTC. The chain combines TRBV5-6 with TRBJ2-5, with unresolved D. Trimming cost V 0 bases and J 5 bases, with 11 bases left between them. Germline CDR1 and CDR2: SGHDT and YYEEEE. This CDR3 contains 14 residues.

The genes are TRBV20-1 and TRBJ1-1; possible D gene TRBD1, 6 bases. The CDR3 is made up of 14 amino acids. With 6 bases removed from V and 6 bases from J, the gap between germline ends came to 20 bases. Germline V gene sequence: CDR1 DFQATT, CDR2 SNEGSKA (reference sequence). For the CDR3, the DNA is TGCAGTGCAGACCGGACAGAAAGAGAGCCTGAAGCTTTCTTT. Translation: CSADRTEREPEAFF.

The chain links TRBV20-1 to TRBJ2-7, with no clear D. This CDR3 spans 14 amino acids. Germline V lookup: CDR1 DFQATT, CDR2 SNEGSKA (reference sequence). V shed 3 bases and J shed 3 bases, with 15 bases lying between them. This CDR3 reads CSASVEILGYEQYF. The CDR3 DNA sequence: TGCAGTGCTAGCGTCGAGATCTTGGGCTACGAGCAGTACTTC.

The sample holds one count of this clonotype. This chain connects TRBV7-8 to TRBJ2-7; no clear D. V was trimmed by 1 base and J by 3 bases, leaving 10 bases between them. The germline V gene has CDR1 SGHVS and CDR2 FQNEAQ. CDR3 size: 14 residues. The CDR3: CASSLVALGYEQYF. The CDR3, as DNA: TGTGCCAGCAGCTTAGTTGCATTGGGCTACGAGCAGTACTTC.

The chain uses TRBV11-2 and TRBJ1-5; 7 nucleotides match TRBD1. The CDR3 is 16 residues long. Trimming removed 1 base from V and 4 bases from J; junction bases left unmatched: 7. Germline CDR1 SGHAT, CDR2 FQNNGV. As DNA, the CDR3 is TGTGCCAGCAGCTTAGGACCGACAGGGAGAAATCAGCCCCAGCATTTT. It encodes CASSLGPTGRNQPQHF.

The chain links TRBV7-9 to TRBJ2-7; D might be TRBD1 or TRBD2, each matching 7 bases. The ends were cut back, 7 bases at V and 3 bases at J, with 13 bases in the middle. There are 13 residues in the CDR3. In germline, CDR1 is SEHNR, CDR2 FQNEAQ (reference sequence). CDR3 amino acids: CASTQRDSYEQYF. CDR3 in DNA: TGTGCCAGCACCCAGCGGGACAGCTACGAGCAGTACTTC. Full variable domain (rest looked up from reference TRBV7-9 and TRBJ2-7): DTGVSQNPRHKITKRGQNVTFRCDPISEHNRLYWYRQTLGQGPEFLTYFQNEAQLEKSRLLSDRFSAERPKGSFSTLEIQRTEQGDSAMYLCASTQRDSYEQYFGPGTRLTVT.

This chain joins TRBV5-1 and TRBJ1-1, with unresolved D. The CDR3 consists of 15 residues. V dropped 0 bases and J dropped 7 bases, with 16 bases sitting between them. Germline V gene data show CDR1 as SGHRS and CDR2 as YFSETQ. The chain's CDR3 is CASSLEVSGPGEAFF. The CDR3 bases are TGCGCCAGCAGCTTGGAAGTTTCTGGTCCCGGTGAAGCTTTCTTT. Complete variable domain (other parts from reference TRBV5-1 and TRBJ1-1): KAGVTQTPRYLIKTRGQQVTLSCSPISGHRSVSWYQQTPGQGLQFLFEYFSETQRNKGNFPGRFSGRQFSNSRSEMNVSTLELGDSALYLCASSLEVSGPGEAFFGQGTRLTVV.

This clonotype was detected once. The V gene is TRBV10-3, the J gene TRBJ2-1; perhaps TRBD2 as D (7 bases). The CDR3 consists of 15 residues. The ends were cut back, 2 bases at V and 7 bases at J, with 15 bases in the middle. In germline, CDR1 is ENHRY, CDR2 SYGVKD. CDR3: CAISETAGEGNEQFF. The CDR3 nucleotides are TGTGCCATCAGTGAGACGGCAGGGGAGGGGAATGAGCAGTTCTTC.

The chain uses TRBV6-1 and TRBJ2-2, with D possibly matching TRBD1 (6 bases). V was trimmed by 11 bases and J by 0 bases, leaving 19 bases between them. The V gene's germline CDR1 is MNHNS and CDR2 SASEGT. This CDR3 contains 16 residues. The CDR3 protein is CAGTENRVSNTGELFF. CDR3 DNA: TGTGCCGGCACCGAAAACAGGGTATCGAACACCGGGGAGCTGTTTTTT.

This clonotype occurred once. This may come from a read error, since a much larger clone is one base off. CDR3 nucleotides: TGTGCCAGCAGTACGCTCGCAGCAGATACGCAGTATTTT. This encodes CASSTLAADTQYF. The V and J genes are TRBV6-1 and TRBJ2-3; D is unresolved. The CDR3 totals 13 residues. V gave up 5 bases and J gave up 4 bases, with 10 bases separating them. CDR1 MNHNS and CDR2 SASEGT come from the germline V gene.

At least ten counts were recorded for this clonotype. The chain carries TRBV20-1 and TRBJ1-1; D is uncertain. V was trimmed by 6 bases and J by 4 bases, leaving 15 bases between them. The CDR3 has 13 residues. The germline V gene has CDR1 DFQATT and CDR2 SNEGSKA (reference sequence). In DNA form, the CDR3 reads TGCAGTGCGTTGGGCGGGGAGGGCACTGAAGCTTTCTTT. Its translation is CSALGGEGTEAFF.

The chain has TRBV2 and TRBJ2-7; a possible D gene is TRBD2 (6 bases). V was shortened by 4 bases and J by 7 bases, with 17 bases between the two germline ends. The CDR3 totals 14 residues. CDR1 SNHLY and CDR2 FYNNEI come from the germline V gene. The CDR3: CASSGGGPRGEQYF. DNA of the CDR3: TGTGCCAGCAGTGGTGGGGGTCCTCGGGGGGAGCAGTACTTC. Using reference TRBV2 and TRBJ2-7 for the parts outside the CDR3, the full variable domain is EPEVTQTPSHQVTQMGQEVILRCVPISNHLYFYWYRQILGQKVEFLVSFYNNEISEKSEIFDDQFSVERPDGSNFTLKIRSTKLEDSAMYFCASSGGGPRGEQYFGPGTRLTVT.

V gene TRBV18 combines with J gene TRBJ2-3; 8 nucleotides agree with TRBD1. Losses at the gene ends were 2 bases for V and 9 bases for J; bases not matched to a gene: 10. Germline V gene sequence: CDR1 KGHSH, CDR2 LQKENI. CDR3 length equals 15 residues. This CDR3 reads CASSPGPQGAYTQYF. The CDR3 DNA sequence: TGTGCCAGCTCACCAGGGCCGCAGGGGGCGTACACGCAGTATTTT.

Worth noting for this clonotype: This may arise from a read error, as a much more abundant clone is one base away. Lacking the conserved final phenylalanine or tryptophan, this CDR3 likely reflects a read error. CDR3 coding DNA: TGTGCCAGCAGTTTACAGGACCTGAACACTGAAGCTTTCCTT. Translated, it gives CASSLQDLNTEAFL. This sequence joins TRBV12-3 or TRBV12-4 and TRBJ1-1; D not resolved. There are 14 residues in the CDR3. The ends were cut back, 2 bases at V and 0 bases at J, with 7 bases in the middle.

About this clonotype: In this CDR3 the conserved last residue, phenylalanine or tryptophan, is missing, so a read error is likely. The chain is built from TRBV19 and TRBJ2-1, with D possibly matching TRBD2 (5 bases). V was clipped by 6 bases and J by 9 bases, with 21 bases between them. The length of the CDR3 is 15 residues. The germline V gene encodes CDR1 LNHDA and CDR2 SQIVND (reference sequence). CDR3 DNA sequence: TGTGCCAGTAGCACACCCGGGGTCCGGTTGGTTGAGCAGTTCCTC. This codes for CASSTPGVRLVEQFL.

V is TRBV4-3 and J is TRBJ2-7; D is uncertain. TRBJ2-1 explains the end of the DNA better; the J call may be wrong. Germline CDR1 is LGHNA and CDR2 is YSLEER. CDR3 length: 16 residues. Here the CDR3 reads CASSQGSTPLRDEQFF. The CDR3 DNA follows: TGCGCCAGCAGCCAAGGTTCCACTCCCCTTAGGGATGAGCAGTTCTTC.

This chain connects TRBV24-1 to TRBJ2-1, with unresolved D. The CDR3 loop spans 12 amino acids. From germline, CDR1 is KGHDR and CDR2 SFDVKD. Deletions cut 3 bases from V and 9 bases from J, with 8 bases between. The CDR3 nucleotides read TGTGCCACCAGTGATCAGGTGGGTGAGCAGTTCTTC. Translation gives CATSDQVGEQFF.

In this sample, this clonotype turned up many times. V is TRBV20-1 and J is TRBJ2-7; the D gene could be TRBD1 or TRBD2 (5 bases each). This CDR3 comprises 12 residues. V shed 6 bases and J shed 7 bases, with 16 bases lying between them. Germline V gene sequence: CDR1 DFQATT, CDR2 SNEGSKA (reference sequence). The CDR3 nucleotides are TGCAGTGCGGGGGACCACCCCTTAGAGCAGTACTTC. It specifies CSAGDHPLEQYF.

This clonotype has only a few counts. This chain joins TRBV20-1 and TRBJ2-4; 9 nucleotides match TRBD1. This CDR3 is built from 16 residues. Germline CDR1 DFQATT, CDR2 SNEGSKA (reference sequence). Trimming took 5 bases from V and 0 from J; bases not matched to a gene: 8. CDR3 in DNA: TGCAGTGCTGAGACCCCGGGACAGGGAGCCAAAAACATTCAGTACTTC. Its translation: CSAETPGQGAKNIQYF.

About this clonotype itself: The junction and the germline gene differ at one end; a read error may be behind it. The V and J genes are TRBV19 and TRBJ2-7; D is uncertain. From germline, CDR1 is LNHDA and CDR2 SQIVND (reference sequence). The CDR3 consists of 13 residues. CDR3 protein: CASSIGYQLERYF. The CDR3 bases are TGTGCCAGCAGTATAGGATATCAATTGGAGCGGTACTTC.

This clonotype was seen repeatedly, ten times or more. This chain links TRBV9 with TRBJ1-4; D gene ambiguous. Germline CDR1 and CDR2: SGDLS and YYNGEE. Trimming left V 4 bases short and J 8 bases short, with 9 bases between. The CDR3 has 12 residues. CDR3 sequence (DNA): TGTGCCAGCAGCACAGAGAGCGAAAAACTGTTTTTT. It is translated as CASSTESEKLFF.

Points on this clonotype: A read error may account for a junction end that differs from germline. V gene TRBV7-9 combines with J gene TRBJ2-7; 8 bases match TRBD1. Germline lookup yields CDR1 SEHNR and CDR2 FQNEAQ (reference sequence). This CDR3 contains 14 residues. CDR3 DNA: TGTGCCAGCAGCTTAATGCAGGGGGCTCACGAGCAGTGCTTC. Encoded protein: CASSLMQGAHEQCF.

This clonotype was seen many times. The gene calls are TRBV6-1 and TRBJ2-7, with TRBD2 matching over 11 bases. Unmatched junction bases numbered 8, after V lost 6 bases and J lost 7 bases. Germline V lookup: CDR1 MNHNS, CDR2 SASEGT. This CDR3 contains 14 residues. The DNA of the CDR3 is TGTGCCAGCAGAGCGACTAGCGGGGTGGATGAGCAGTACTTC. Translated, it gives CASRATSGVDEQYF.

This rearrangement joins TRBV7-9 to TRBJ2-5, with D hard to call. In germline, CDR1 is SEHNR, CDR2 FQNEAQ (reference sequence). This CDR3 has 13 residues. The V end was cut by 8 bases, the J end by 7 bases, with 17 bases between. CDR3 sequence: CASQPRIVATQYF. The CDR3 DNA sequence: TGTGCCAGCCAACCACGGATTGTAGCGACCCAGTACTTC.

This clonotype was found many times. The genes are TRBV7-9 and TRBJ2-7; tentatively, D is TRBD1 (5 bases). Trimming removed 2 bases from V and 5 bases from J, with 7 bases in between. The germline V gene has CDR1 SEHNR and CDR2 FQNEAQ (reference sequence). The CDR3 sequence is 12 residues long. The CDR3 DNA is TGTGCCAGCAGCTTACTGGGGCACGAGCAGTACTTC. Its protein product is CASSLLGHEQYF.

The CDR3 DNA reads TGTGCCAGCAGTCCGGACCACGAGCAGTACTTC. This encodes CASSPDHEQYF. The chain couples TRBV13 to TRBJ2-7; no reliable D call. Looked up from germline, CDR1 is PRHDT and CDR2 is FYEKMQ (reference sequence). The V end lost 6 bases, the J end lost 5 bases, and 8 bases lay between the germline ends. CDR3 size: 11 residues.

In this sample, this clonotype turned up many times. This rearrangement joins TRBV12-3 or TRBV12-4 to TRBJ2-7; D is ambiguous. Trimming shortened V by 3 bases and J by 3 bases, and 12 bases separated the two germline ends. This CDR3 spans 14 amino acids. CDR3 amino acids: CASSFQATYYEQYF. CDR3 sequence (DNA): TGTGCCAGCAGTTTTCAGGCGACCTACTACGAGCAGTACTTC.

Details on this clonotype: A much larger clone differs from this one at a single base, so this may be a read error. V gene TRBV6-1 combines with J gene TRBJ2-7; the match to TRBD2 covers 8 bases. Germline CDR1 MNHNS, CDR2 SASEGT. V lost 2 bases to trimming and J lost 7 bases; unmatched junction nucleotides: 13. This CDR3 is 16 amino acids long. CDR3 region: CASSEFVTSDYNEQYF. CDR3 DNA sequence: TGTGCCAGCAGTGAATTCGTGACTAGCGACTACAATGAGCAGTACTTC.